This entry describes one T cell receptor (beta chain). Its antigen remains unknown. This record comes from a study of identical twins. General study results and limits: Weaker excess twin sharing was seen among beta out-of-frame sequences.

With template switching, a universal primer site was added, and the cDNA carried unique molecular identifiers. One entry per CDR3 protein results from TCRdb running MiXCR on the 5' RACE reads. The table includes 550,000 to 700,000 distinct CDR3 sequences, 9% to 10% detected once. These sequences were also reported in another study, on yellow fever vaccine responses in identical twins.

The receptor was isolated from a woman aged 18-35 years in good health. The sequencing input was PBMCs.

CDR3 region: CASSVGGDGYSPLHF. The DNA for the CDR3 is TGTGCCAGCAGCGTTGGCGGCGATGGGTATTCACCCCTCCACTTT. The gene calls are TRBV9 and TRBJ1-6; D is undetermined. Trimming removed 2 bases at V and 8 bases at J, with 14 bases between. Germline loops: CDR1 SGDLS, CDR2 YYNGEE. This CDR3 spans 15 amino acids.